The 20 T cell receptor beta chains reported below all come from one sample, sequenced in a study of T cells in Graves' hyperthyroidism and ophthalmopathy. RNA transcripts were the template for amplifying TCR beta CDR3 regions. The HTBI primer set was used in a first-round RT-PCR of the TCR CDR3. TCRdb passed the multiplex PCR reads through MiXCR, listing each CDR3 protein once. The repertoire holds 610,000 or so distinct CDR3 sequences, with more than 45% as singletons. Sequencing input: peripheral blood or thyroid tissue (not recorded which). All receptors come from a woman under 30 with Graves' hyperthyroidism.

This clonotype was counted ten times or more. The chain employs TRBV19 and TRBJ2-2; 7 nucleotides align to TRBD2. With V trimmed by 5 bases and J by 5 bases, 5 bases remained unmatched. CDR3 length: 14 residues. The germline CDR1 and CDR2 sequences are LNHDA and SQIVND (reference sequence). This chain's CDR3 is CASSYRGGTGELFF. CDR3 nucleotides: TGTGCCAGTAGTTACCGGGGAGGGACCGGGGAGCTGTTTTTT.

This clonotype has just a few counts. The V and J genes are TRBV7-2 and TRBJ1-6, with D perhaps TRBD1 (5 bases). CDR3 length: 14 residues. Germline V lookup: CDR1 SGHTA, CDR2 FQGNSA. Trimming cost V 7 bases and J 2 bases, with 9 bases left between them. For the CDR3, the DNA is TGTGCCAGCACCAGGGCCACCTATAATTCACCCCTCCACTTT. It encodes CASTRATYNSPLHF.

The V call is TRBV12-3 or TRBV12-4, the J call TRBJ1-5, with 9 bases identical to TRBD1. J gave up 1 base and V 6 bases, and 7 bases lay outside the gene matches. The CDR3 has 16 residues. The CDR3 region has the DNA TGTGCCAGCAGCCCCGGGACAGGGAAGAGCAATCAGCCCCAGCATTTT. It translates to CASSPGTGKSNQPQHF.

The chain carries TRBV24-1 and TRBJ1-5; D unclear. The germline CDR1 and CDR2 sequences are KGHDR and SFDVKD. V lost 3 bases and J 3 bases, leaving 11 bases between the germline ends. The CDR3 loop spans 15 amino acids. The CDR3 DNA sequence: TGTGCCACCAGTGATCCACAGCGTATCAATCAGCCCCAGCATTTT. Residues: CATSDPQRINQPQHF.

This clonotype was detected ten times or more. V is TRBV10-3 and J is TRBJ1-4; D remains unclear. The germline V gene encodes CDR1 ENHRY and CDR2 SYGVKD. The V end lost 6 bases, the J end lost 6 bases, and 23 bases lay between the germline ends. The length of the CDR3 is 17 residues. CDR3 nucleotides: TGTGCCATCAGCGAACCCCCGGGCCGCCGTGGGGATGAAAAACTGTTTTTT. Translated: CAISEPPGRRGDEKLFF.

This clonotype has at least ten counts. The V and J genes are TRBV5-5 and TRBJ1-2; tentatively, D is TRBD1 (5 bases). V lost 10 bases, J lost 3 bases, and 13 bases lay in between. The germline V gene encodes CDR1 SGHKS and CDR2 YYEKEE (reference sequence). The CDR3 has 12 residues. The chain's CDR3 is CAGGGEDYGYTF. DNA of the CDR3: TGTGCCGGGGGGGGTGAAGACTATGGCTACACCTTC.

The genes are TRBV5-1 and TRBJ2-2; no definite D call. The V gene lost 1 base and the J gene lost 1 base, with 11 bases spanning the gap. This CDR3 spans 16 amino acids. In germline, CDR1 is SGHRS, CDR2 YFSETQ. DNA for the CDR3: TGCGCCAGCAGCTTGCTCGTGGGCCAGAACACCGGGGAGCTGTTTTTT. Translation gives CASSLLVGQNTGELFF.

About this clonotype: In this CDR3 the conserved last residue, phenylalanine or tryptophan, is missing, so a read error is likely. The DNA is left out, because the CDR3 cannot be placed on it with certainty; the CDR3 is given as TCRdb lists it. This chain links TRBV2 with TRBJ1-1; the D call in the table, TRBD1, was not verified against the DNA. Termini included, the CDR3 measures 9 amino acids. Germline assignment: CDR1 SNHLY and CDR2 FYNNEI. The CDR3 sequence is CASKGLGDS.

The chain is built from TRBV7-9 and TRBJ1-6, with a tentative D call TRBD1 (6 bases). This CDR3 comprises 14 residues. The germline V gene has CDR1 SEHNR and CDR2 FQNEAQ (reference sequence). The V gene lost 7 bases and the J gene lost 5 bases, with 12 bases spanning the gap. CDR3 residues: CASTSRTDNSPLHF. The DNA of the CDR3 is TGTGCCAGCACCTCCCGGACAGATAATTCACCCCTCCACTTT.

Worth noting for this clonotype: Since a much larger clone is just one base distant, this may be a read error. V is TRBV7-9 and J is TRBJ1-4; D is unresolved. The CDR3 has 15 residues. Germline V lookup: CDR1 SEHNR, CDR2 FQNEAQ (reference sequence). The CDR3 loop reads CASSLGWETNERLFF. CDR3 nucleotide sequence: TGTGCCAGCAGCTTGGGTTGGGAAACTAATGAAAGACTGTTTTTT.

This clonotype was detected only a few times. J is TRBJ2-5 and V is TRBV12-5, with D unclear. The ends were cut back, 6 bases at V and 7 bases at J, with 9 bases in the middle. Germline CDR1 is LGHNT and CDR2 is FRNRAP. The CDR3 is 11 amino acids. CDR3 bases: TGTGCTAGTGGGGACGGTGCGACCCAGTACTTC. Its translation: CASGDGATQYF. The entire variable domain, with the rest obtained from reference TRBV12-5 and TRBJ2-5, is as follows: DARVTQTPRHKVTEMGQEVTMRCQPILGHNTVFWYRQTMMQGLELLAYFRNRAPLDDSGMPKDRFSAEMPDATLATLKIQPSEPRDSAVYFCASGDGATQYFGPGTRLLVL.

This chain joins TRBV11-2 and TRBJ2-7; D could derive from TRBD1 or TRBD2 (5 bases each). This CDR3 is built from 13 residues. CDR1 and CDR2 from the germline V gene are SGHAT and FQNNGV. V lost 2 bases to trimming and J lost 6 bases, with 11 bases between them. The CDR3 sequence is CASSLNRGVEQYF. The CDR3, as DNA: TGTGCCAGCAGCTTAAACCGAGGGGTCGAGCAGTACTTC.

Remarks on this clonotype: This may be a read error, as it is one base from a much larger clone. The genes are TRBV11-2 and TRBJ2-2; the D call may be TRBD1 or TRBD2 (5 bases each). Germline CDR1 SGHAT, CDR2 FQNNGV. This CDR3 spans 15 amino acids. CDR3 in amino acids: CASSYQGSGVGELLF. CDR3 DNA: TGTGCCAGCAGCTACCAGGGTTCAGGAGTCGGGGAGCTGCTTTTT.

The CDR3 DNA reads as TGTGCCAGCAGCCCCCCCCACTTCGAGCAGTTCTTC. Translated: CASSPPHFEQFF. J is TRBJ2-7 and V is TRBV7-8; D gene uncertain. Judging by the DNA end, TRBJ2-1 fits better; the J call may be wrong. Per the germline V gene, CDR1 is SGHVS and CDR2 is FQNEAQ. This CDR3 is 12 amino acids long.

At least ten counts were recorded for this clonotype. The V call is TRBV6-6, the J call TRBJ1-6; D gene uncertain. The V end was cut by 0 bases, the J end by 9 bases, with 12 bases between. CDR3 length equals 15 residues. Germline V CDR1 and CDR2: MNHNY, SVGAGI (reference sequence). CDR3 bases: TGTGCCAGCAGTTACTCGATCGGAGTATTTTCACCCCTCCACTTT. Translated, it gives CASSYSIGVFSPLHF.

V usage is TRBV7-2 and J usage is TRBJ2-7, with no clear D. Looked up from germline, CDR1 is SGHTA and CDR2 is FQGNSA. V shed 3 bases and J shed 4 bases, with 19 bases lying between them. The CDR3 runs to 16 residues. The CDR3, as DNA: TGTGCCAGCAGCTTGGCCGGCACTGGAGCTCTATACGAGCAGTACTTC. The encoded protein is CASSLAGTGALYEQYF.

This clonotype was detected many times. This chain links TRBV7-9 with TRBJ1-1; 11 bases align to TRBD1. The CDR3 loop spans 14 amino acids. The V and J ends lost 5 bases and 6 bases, in that order; junction bases with no gene match: 5. The germline V gene has CDR1 SEHNR and CDR2 FQNEAQ (reference sequence). CDR3 residues: CASSRGQGDPEAFF. CDR3 nucleotides: TGTGCCAGCAGCCGGGGACAGGGGGATCCTGAAGCTTTCTTT.

This clonotype was recorded only once. A much larger clone differs from this one at a single base, so this may be a read error. This chain uses TRBV5-5 with TRBJ2-7; D may correspond to TRBD1 or TRBD2 (5 bases each). This CDR3 comprises 15 residues. Germline CDR1 and CDR2: SGHKS and YYEKEE (reference sequence). The CDR3 DNA reads TGTGCCTGCAGCCCCCGGGAAGGGGTGGACTACGAGCAGTACTTC. Its protein product is CACSPREGVDYEQYF.

This clonotype was seen a handful of times. The CDR3 DNA sequence: TGCAGCGTTGAACCGGGAGGGCAGCCCCAGCATTTT. Encoded protein: CSVEPGGQPQHF. The gene calls are TRBV29-1 and TRBJ1-5; D not certain. Germline V gene sequence: CDR1 SQVTM, CDR2 ANQGSEA. There are 12 residues in the CDR3. Trimming shortened V by 2 bases and J by 7 bases, and 9 bases separated the two germline ends.

The genes are TRBV7-9 and TRBJ1-4, with D unresolved. CDR1 and CDR2 from the germline V gene are SEHNR and FQNEAQ (reference sequence). V was pared by 1 base and J by 8 bases, with 20 bases between. The CDR3 is 17 amino acids. CDR3 in DNA: TGTGCCAGCAGCTTAGAAGCGACCAGGCCCGCCGGCGAAAAACTGTTTTTT. This gives the protein CASSLEATRPAGEKLFF.